This is a list of T cell receptor beta chains from one sample in a study of blood T cell repertoires in COVID-19. Libraries were prepared by immunoSEQ multiplex PCR; TCRdb keeps only in-frame clonotypes and omits some of them. The sample holds 130,000 or so clones, approximately 88% seen once. The sequenced sample consisted of peripheral blood. These receptors all come from a man aged 60 to 75 with acute or convalescent COVID-19. The CDR3 runs from the conserved cysteine through the conserved F or W. The D gene is left open where the match is weak. The size of a clone is reported for some rows only, either as once, few or many, or as a class for expanded clones.

CDR3aa: CASSPNIGANVLTF; CDR3nt: TGTGCCAGCAGCCCGAACATTGGGGCCAACGTCCTGACTTTC; v_gene: TRBV7-7; d_gene: .; abundance: .; j_gene: TRBJ2-6
CDR3aa: CASSLEGALNYEQYF; CDR3nt: TGTGCCAGCAGCTTAGAAGGTGCACTAAATTACGAGCAGTACTTC; v_gene: TRBV7-9; d_gene: .; abundance: few; j_gene: TRBJ2-7
CDR3aa: CASSHWARREETQYF; CDR3nt: TGTGCCAGCAGCCACTGGGCCCGGAGGGAGGAGACCCAGTACTTC; v_gene: TRBV3-1/TRBV3-2; d_gene: .; abundance: once; j_gene: TRBJ2-5
CDR3aa: CASSSLSGDTQYF; CDR3nt: TGTGCCAGCAGCTCCCTCTCGGGAGATACGCAGTATTTT; v_gene: TRBV7-3; d_gene: .; abundance: once; j_gene: TRBJ2-3
CDR3aa: CASSIGLGPGELFF; CDR3nt: TGTGCCAGCAGCATAGGACTAGGTCCCGGGGAGCTGTTTTTT; v_gene: TRBV7-6; d_gene: TRBD2; abundance: .; j_gene: TRBJ2-2
CDR3aa: CASSRYRGPSEQYF; CDR3nt: TGTGCCAGCAGCAGGTACAGGGGTCCCAGCGAGCAGTACTTC; v_gene: TRBV14; d_gene: TRBD1; abundance: .; j_gene: TRBJ2-7
CDR3aa: CASIRSAMYNEQFF; CDR3nt: TGTGCCAGCATTCGGTCCGCAATGTACAATGAGCAGTTCTTC; v_gene: TRBV6-5; d_gene: .; abundance: .; j_gene: TRBJ2-1
CDR3aa: CASSLSGGVRTDTQYF; CDR3nt: TGCGCCAGCAGCTTGAGTGGGGGCGTTAGAACAGATACGCAGTATTTT; v_gene: TRBV5-1; d_gene: .; abundance: .; j_gene: TRBJ2-3
CDR3aa: CASSVGGAGYTGELFF; CDR3nt: TGTGCCAGCAGCGTAGGTGGAGCGGGATACACCGGGGAGCTGTTTTTT; v_gene: TRBV9; d_gene: TRBD2; abundance: .; j_gene: TRBJ2-2
CDR3aa: CASSRSGAGTDTQYF; CDR3nt: TGTGCCAGCAGCCGTAGCGGAGCGGGCACAGATACGCAGTATTTT; v_gene: TRBV3-1/TRBV3-2; d_gene: .; abundance: .; j_gene: TRBJ2-3
CDR3aa: CASSLANVRTDTQYF; CDR3nt: TGTGCCAGCAGTCTAGCGAACGTGAGGACAGATACGCAGTATTTT; v_gene: TRBV27; d_gene: .; abundance: .; j_gene: TRBJ2-3
CDR3aa: CASSVEAGTYEQYF; CDR3nt: TGTGCCAGCAGCGTAGAAGCGGGAACCTACGAGCAGTACTTC; v_gene: TRBV9; d_gene: TRBD2; abundance: .; j_gene: TRBJ2-7
CDR3aa: CASSIPSGGLEEKLFF; CDR3nt: TGTGCCAGTAGTATCCCGTCCGGGGGTCTTGAGGAAAAACTGTTTTTT; v_gene: TRBV19; d_gene: .; abundance: .; j_gene: TRBJ1-4
CDR3aa: CATSDPTGQETQYF; CDR3nt: TGTGCCACCAGTGACCCGACAGGCCAAGAGACCCAGTACTTC; v_gene: TRBV24-1; d_gene: .; abundance: .; j_gene: TRBJ2-5
CDR3aa: CASKSESSGANVLTF; CDR3nt: TGTGCCAGCAAATCGGAGTCCTCTGGGGCCAACGTCCTGACTTTC; v_gene: TRBV2; d_gene: .; abundance: once; j_gene: TRBJ2-6
CDR3aa: CASSGRQGANTEAFF; CDR3nt: TGTGCCAGCAGCGGCAGACAGGGGGCGAACACTGAAGCTTTCTTT; v_gene: TRBV5-4; d_gene: TRBD1; abundance: .; j_gene: TRBJ1-1
CDR3aa: CASSSPQASYEQYF; CDR3nt: TGTGCCAGCAGCTCCCCACAGGCATCCTACGAGCAGTACTTC; v_gene: TRBV7-9; d_gene: .; abundance: .; j_gene: TRBJ2-7